Listed below are T cell receptor beta chains from one sample, sequenced in a study of shared clonotypes between healthy human individuals. The data were produced by immunoSEQ multiplex PCR, yet TCRdb's version contains in-frame clones alone and is incomplete. The repertoire has about 680,000 clones, 92% of them found once; the top ten carry 24%. The sample comprised naive CD8+ T cells sorted from blood. These receptors came from a man between 25 and 39 years old in good health. CDR3s include the opening cysteine and the closing phenylalanine or tryptophan. A D gene is named only where the DNA matches it firmly. Size is omitted from some rows. Given values are once, few, many or a class for expanded clones.

size | J | D | V | CDR3 | DNA
. | TRBJ2-3 | . | TRBV5-1 | CASSSPPSAGLRYDTQYF | TGCGCCAGCAGCTCTCCCCCGTCGGCGGGCCTCCGGTACGATACGCAGTATTTT
. | TRBJ2-1 | TRBD2 | TRBV29-1 | CSVEDGLAGGPNEQFF | TGCAGCGTTGAAGATGGACTAGCGGGAGGGCCGAATGAGCAGTTCTTC
. | TRBJ2-2 | . | TRBV7-9 | CASDTESDSYTGELFF | TGTGCCAGCGATACCGAGAGCGACAGCTACACCGGGGAGCTGTTTTTT
. | TRBJ2-3 | . | TRBV7-9 | CASRREVTDTQYF | TGTGCCAGCAGAAGAGAGGTCACAGATACGCAGTATTTT
. | TRBJ2-7 | . | TRBV7-8 | CASSSSGPTNEQYF | TGTGCCAGCAGCTCGTCGGGACCTACCAACGAGCAGTACTTC
. | TRBJ1-1 | . | TRBV6-1 | CASTEWNTEAFF | TGTGCCAGCACCGAGTGGAACACTGAAGCTTTCTTT
. | TRBJ2-5 | TRBD2 | TRBV7-9 | CASSSGGQETQYF | TGTGCCAGCAGCTCGGGAGGTCAAGAGACCCAGTACTTC
once | TRBJ1-5 | . | TRBV27 | CASSLGLAGNQPQHF | TGTGCCAGCAGTTTGGGGCTCGCGGGCAATCAGCCCCAGCATTTT
. | TRBJ1-1 | . | TRBV27 | CASSLGKNTEAFF | TGTGCCAGCAGTTTAGGCAAGAACACTGAAGCTTTCTTT
. | TRBJ2-1 | . | TRBV27 | CASSLRGTEQFF | TGTGCCAGCAGTTTAAGGGGTACTGAGCAGTTCTTC
. | TRBJ2-1 | . | TRBV4-1 | CASSQEPGSYNEQFF | TGCGCCAGCAGCCAAGAACCCGGGTCCTACAATGAGCAGTTCTTC
. | TRBJ1-4 | TRBD1 | TRBV7-9 | CASSSGQGREKLFF | TGTGCCAGCAGCTCGGGACAGGGGAGAGAAAAACTGTTTTTT
. | TRBJ2-3 | TRBD2 | TRBV11-2 | CASSFGGRVSDTQYF | TGTGCCAGCAGCTTTGGCGGGAGGGTCTCAGATACGCAGTATTTT
. | TRBJ1-5 | TRBD1 | TRBV27 | CASSTRTGFYQPQHF | TGTGCCAGCAGCACCCGGACAGGGTTCTATCAGCCCCAGCATTTT
few | TRBJ1-3 | . | TRBV7-9 | CAILTGGNTIYF | TGTGCCATCCTCACAGGTGGAAACACCATATATTTT
. | TRBJ1-2 | . | TRBV13 | CASSFNPRINYGYTF | TGTGCCAGCAGCTTTAATCCCAGGATTAACTATGGCTACACCTTC
. | TRBJ2-3 | TRBD2 | TRBV27 | CASSLRGRVDTQYF | TGTGCCAGCAGTTTACGCGGGAGGGTAGATACGCAGTATTTT
. | TRBJ2-3 | . | TRBV13 | CASSAPGETGDTQYF | TGTGCCAGCAGCGCCCCAGGGGAGACCGGGGATACGCAGTATTTT
once | TRBJ2-7 | . | TRBV28 | CASSSPTGVLVSRPYEQYF | TGTGCCAGCAGTTCGCCGACGGGAGTTCTAGTTTCGCGGCCCTACGAGCAGTACTTC
once | TRBJ1-1 | . | TRBV30 | CAWNPSRNTEAFF | TGTGCCTGGAACCCCTCGAGGAACACTGAAGCTTTCTTT
few | TRBJ2-1 | TRBD2 | TRBV2 | CASSATGTSVGFEQFF | TGTGCCAGCAGTGCAACCGGGACTAGCGTGGGATTTGAGCAGTTCTTC
once | TRBJ2-5 | TRBD2 | TRBV14 | CASSQEGTSGSPTQETQYF | TGTGCCAGCAGCCAAGAAGGGACTAGCGGGAGCCCTACCCAAGAGACCCAGTACTTC
. | TRBJ1-2 | . | TRBV11-2 | CASSSQIGSQANYGYTF | TGTGCCAGCAGCTCCCAGATCGGGAGCCAAGCTAACTATGGCTACACCTTC
. | TRBJ1-1 | . | TRBV28 | CASRFSTAMNTEAFF | TGTGCCAGCAGATTCTCGACAGCTATGAACACTGAAGCTTTCTTT
. | TRBJ2-7 | TRBD2 | TRBV4-2 | CASSQDRVGGSRYEQYF | TGTGCCAGCAGCCAAGATCGAGTCGGCGGGAGTAGATACGAGCAGTACTTC
. | TRBJ2-2 | TRBD2 | TRBV14 | CASSQVTSGARMGTGELFF | TGTGCCAGCAGCCAAGTTACTAGCGGGGCCCGGATGGGGACCGGGGAGCTGTTTTTT
. | TRBJ1-6 | . | TRBV21-1 | CASLHIHHNSPLHF | TGTGCCAGCCTACACATACATCATAATTCACCCCTCCACTTT
. | TRBJ2-2 | . | TRBV9 | CASSSRDTGELFF | TGTGCCAGCAGCTCCAGGGACACCGGGGAGCTGTTTTTT
. | TRBJ1-5 | TRBD1 | TRBV27 | CASSRGYSNQPQHF | TGTGCCAGCAGCAGGGGGTATAGCAATCAGCCCCAGCATTTT
. | TRBJ2-7 | TRBD2 | TRBV7-6 | CASSRGLADTPTKQYF | TGTGCCAGCAGCCGGGGACTAGCGGATACCCCTACGAAGCAGTACTTC
once | TRBJ2-3 | . | TRBV10-2 | CASKVSPITHVTDTQYF | TGCGCCAGCAAAGTGTCCCCTATTACGCACGTCACAGATACGCAGTATTTT
. | TRBJ2-3 | TRBD2 | TRBV7-9 | CASSTLASGRRTDTQYF | TGTGCCAGCAGCACTCTGGCTAGCGGGAGGAGGACAGATACGCAGTATTTT
. | TRBJ2-2 | . | TRBV5-1 | CASSHRLARLTGELFF | TGCGCCAGCAGCCATCGTTTAGCGAGGCTCACCGGGGAGCTGTTTTTT
. | TRBJ2-1 | TRBD2 | TRBV27 | CASSAWTSGREQFF | TGTGCCAGCAGTGCTTGGACTAGCGGGAGGGAGCAGTTCTTC
. | TRBJ1-1 | . | TRBV27 | CASSLYGVAFF | TGTGCCAGCAGTTTATACGGGGTGGCTTTCTTT
. | TRBJ2-7 | TRBD2 | TRBV7-8 | CASSLGLAGGPNGHEQYF | TGTGCCAGCAGCTTAGGACTAGCGGGAGGGCCTAATGGCCACGAGCAGTACTTC
. | TRBJ2-1 | . | TRBV16 | CASSQYEIAANEQFF | TGTGCCAGCAGCCAATACGAAATAGCGGCCAATGAGCAGTTCTTC
. | TRBJ2-1 | TRBD2 | TRBV7-2 | CASSLETSGSSSYNEQFF | TGTGCCAGCAGCTTAGAGACTAGCGGGTCTAGCTCCTACAATGAGCAGTTCTTC
. | TRBJ1-2 | . | TRBV28 | CASSSGDYGYTF | TGTGCCAGCAGTTCCGGGGACTATGGCTACACCTTC
. | TRBJ1-5 | . | TRBV19 | CASSEEGVQPQHF | TGTGCCAGTAGTGAAGAGGGCGTTCAGCCCCAGCATTTT
. | TRBJ2-3 | TRBD2 | TRBV27 | CASSLIGLATSTDTQYF | TGTGCCAGCAGCCTGATTGGACTAGCGACTAGCACAGATACGCAGTATTTT
once | TRBJ2-7 | TRBD1 | TRBV10-3 | CAIQVEQGGYEQYF | TGTGCCATCCAAGTCGAACAGGGGGGTTACGAGCAGTACTTC
. | TRBJ1-2 | . | TRBV7-9 | CASSPGTSNYGYTF | TGTGCCAGCAGCCCCGGGACGTCTAACTATGGCTACACCTTC
. | TRBJ2-7 | . | TRBV7-6 | CASSPGAGISIYEQYF | TGTGCCAGCAGCCCCGGGGCCGGGATTAGTATTTACGAGCAGTACTTC
. | TRBJ2-7 | . | TRBV7-9 | CASSLYGSYEQYF | TGTGCCAGCAGCTTATACGGGAGCTACGAGCAGTACTTC
. | TRBJ2-4 | . | TRBV4-1 | CASSPTTGLAKNIQYF | TGCGCCAGCAGCCCCACTACCGGCCTAGCCAAAAACATTCAGTACTTC